This T cell receptor beta chain originates from a study of blood T cells in healthy people across ages. In the study overall: Capturing about one barcoded beta molecule per two T cells was achieved by template switching.

Study findings and constraints: Unsorted PBMCs ruled out conclusive naive versus antigen-experienced comparison. Lack of knowledge of donor CMV status possibly confounded expanded clonotype changes.

Regarding this clonotype: Its antigen is not identified.

The use of a sample-barcoded 5' primer and a J-beta primer mix characterized a second PCR of roughly 7 to 11 cycles. Every cDNA molecule bore a tag from a template-switch adaptor containing 12 random nucleotides. TCRdb reanalysed the 5' RACE reads using MiXCR and keeps one entry per CDR3 protein. The sample lists 1.8 million or so distinct CDR3 sequences, about two fifths occurring once. V was clipped by 5 bases and J by 8 bases, with 15 bases between them. Germline assignment: CDR1 SGHTA and CDR2 FQGNSA. The CDR3 sequence is 13 residues long. The rearrangement uses TRBV7-2 and TRBJ1-2, with D possibly being TRBD1 (6 bases). The sequenced material came from blood. This clonotype was obtained from a human donor in good health. The CDR3 region is CASSTLTGFGYTF. The CDR3 nucleotides are TGTGCCAGCAGCACCTTAACAGGGTTCGGCTACACCTTC.